This TCR beta chain emerged from a study of blood T cells in healthy people across ages. A second PCR of about 7 to 12 cycles used a sample-barcoded 5' primer and a J-beta primer mix. From the 5' RACE reads, TCRdb called clonotypes with MiXCR, one entry per CDR3 protein. The sample yields 1.5 million to 2 million distinct CDR3 sequences, 28% seen once. Germline V lookup: CDR1 DFQATT, CDR2 SNEGSKA (reference sequence). V was trimmed by 3 bases and J by 11 bases, leaving 16 bases between them. This CDR3 has 12 amino acids. Whole-study findings and limits: The percentage of naive T cells correlated strongly with TCR beta diversity.

As concerns this clonotype: Its target is not known.

Donors were systemically healthy Caucasian individuals from Russia aged roughly 6 to 100 years. For every donor, a draw yielded roughly 10 milliliters of peripheral blood. The origin of this receptor is a woman in her twenties or thirties in good health. The chain uses TRBV20-1 and TRBJ2-5, with D possibly matching TRBD2 (6 bases). Source material: blood. The CDR3 DNA reads TGCAGTGCTAGTTGGAGGGAAGATGAGCAGTACTTC. Translated, it gives CSASWREDEQYF.